This record concerns one T cell receptor (beta chain) sequence. Its target is unknown. Of the isolated RNA, all was reverse transcribed, and so the sequenced material was expressed TCRB transcripts. Measured with immunoSEQ multiplex PCR; TCRdb has only the in-frame clones, and not every one. The table shows 300,000 or so clones, with about a tenth occurring only once. The data originate from a study of beta chain features in type 1 diabetes. The wider study: Examination of sorted cells across all samples involved roughly 100 million cells. Study-level findings and limits: Across all four CD4+ subsets, people with type 1 diabetes showed modestly shorter TCRB CDR3s.

This CDR3 contains 14 residues. From germline, CDR1 is MGHDK and CDR2 SYGVNS. The ends were cut back, 3 bases at V and 7 bases at J, with 15 bases in the middle. This clonotype was obtained from a man under 40 with type 1 diabetes. V usage is TRBV25-1 and J usage is TRBJ1-2, with D maybe TRBD1 (6 bases). Sample: central memory CD4+ T cells from blood. CDR3: CASSDRPGAGGYTF. Here the CDR3 DNA reads TGTGCCAGCAGTGATCGGCCGGGGGCTGGTGGCTACACCTTC.